Listed below are T cell receptor beta chains from one sample, sequenced in a study of regulatory T cells in long-lasting Graves disease. TCRdb re-called the multiplex PCR reads through MiXCR, storing one row per CDR3 protein. This table has some 370,000 distinct CDR3 sequences, roughly 20% appearing once. The sample here was peripheral blood mononuclear cells (PBMCs), taken when the disease was refractory, from a patient treated with antithyroid drugs. The receptors shown here come from a female donor with Graves disease. CDR3s include the opening cysteine and the closing phenylalanine or tryptophan. A D gene is named only where the DNA matches it firmly. Clone size is not always given. Where it is, it says once, few, many or a class for expanded clones.

-	TRBV28	TRBJ1-3	-	CASSFARPVTGNTIYF	TGTGCCAGCAGTTTCGCAAGGCCCGTCACGGGAAACACCATATATTTT
-	TRBV7-2	TRBJ2-7	few	CASSLEVGRTYEQYF	TGTGCCAGCAGCTTAGAAGTGGGAAGGACCTACGAGCAGTACTTC
-	TRBV7-2	TRBJ1-1	few	CASSSSPGPEAFF	TGTGCCAGCAGCTCCTCCCCGGGGCCTGAAGCTTTCTTT
-	TRBV6-1	TRBJ2-7	-	CASRRRLGTESYEQYF	TGTGCCAGCAGGCGCCGACTCGGGACGGAATCCTACGAGCAGTACTTC
TRBD1	TRBV6-1	TRBJ1-2	-	CASSPGQGDGYTF	TGTGCCAGCAGTCCGGGACAGGGAGATGGCTACACCTTC
TRBD1	TRBV12-3/TRBV12-4	TRBJ1-5	many	CASSPPGQGRVQPQHF	TGTGCCAGCAGTCCGCCCGGACAGGGGAGAGTGCAGCCCCAGCATTTT
-	TRBV24-1	TRBJ2-3	few	CATSDFGSSDTQYF	TGTGCCACCAGTGATTTCGGCAGCTCAGATACGCAGTATTTT
-	TRBV6-1	TRBJ2-5	-	CASRGGVGLQETQYF	TGTGCCAGCAGGGGTGGGGTCGGCTTACAAGAGACCCAGTACTTC
-	TRBV12-5	TRBJ1-5	many	CASGGQQGINQPQHF	TGTGCTAGTGGTGGGCAACAAGGGATCAATCAGCCCCAGCATTTT
TRBD2	TRBV20-1	TRBJ2-5	many	CSARDGLVETQYF	TGCAGTGCTAGAGATGGACTAGTTGAGACCCAGTACTTC
-	TRBV20-1	TRBJ1-1	many	CSAQDSEPEAFF	TGCAGTGCCCAGGACAGTGAACCCGAAGCTTTCTTT
-	TRBV30	TRBJ1-4	many	CAWSTGIEKLFF	TGTGCCTGGAGTACAGGGATAGAAAAACTGTTTTTT
TRBD1	TRBV28	TRBJ1-5	many	CASSLGIAGGAQPQHF	TGTGCCAGCAGTTTAGGAATTGCAGGGGGCGCCCAGCCCCAGCATTTT
TRBD1	TRBV12-3/TRBV12-4	TRBJ2-7	-	CASSATGPYEQYF	TGTGCCAGCAGTGCGACAGGGCCCTACGAGCAGTACTTC
TRBD2	TRBV20-1	TRBJ2-5	-	CSARPLGLAGGGEETQYF	TGCAGTGCTCGCCCCCTAGGACTAGCGGGCGGGGGGGAGGAGACCCAGTACTTC
-	TRBV29-1	TRBJ1-1	many	CSIRQVNTEAFF	TGCAGCATCCGACAGGTGAACACTGAAGCTTTCTTT
-	TRBV12-3/TRBV12-4	TRBJ1-4	many	CASSLRGSNEKLFF	TGTGCCAGCAGTTTGAGGGGCTCTAATGAAAAACTGTTTTTT
-	TRBV3-1	TRBJ2-7	few	CASSQGSANEQYF	TGTGCCAGCAGCCAAGGTTCAGCGAACGAGCAGTACTTC
-	TRBV6-2/TRBV6-3	TRBJ2-7	-	CASNNPPQQGEQYF	TGTGCCAGCAACAACCCCCCCCAACAGGGCGAGCAGTACTTC
-	TRBV12-3/TRBV12-4	TRBJ2-7	many	CASRTDSYEQYF	TGTGCCAGCAGGACAGACTCCTACGAGCAGTACTTC
-	TRBV29-1	TRBJ1-1	few	CSVLKGMNTEAFF	TGCAGCGTTCTTAAGGGGATGAACACTGAAGCTTTCTTT
-	TRBV6-1	TRBJ2-7	many	CASNHEVGEGSDYEQYF	TGTGCCAGCAACCATGAGGTGGGGGAAGGTTCGGACTACGAGCAGTACTTC
-	TRBV12-3/TRBV12-4	TRBJ1-4	many	CASTGHVDEKLFF	TGTGCCAGCACAGGACACGTCGATGAAAAACTGTTTTTT
-	TRBV7-2	TRBJ2-5	many	CASSPQRTQYF	TGTGCCAGCAGCCCACAGCGGACCCAGTACTTC
-	TRBV28	TRBJ1-5	many	CASSPPSNQPQHF	TGTGCCAGCAGCCCTCCTAGCAATCAGCCCCAGCATTTT
-	TRBV30	TRBJ2-2	few	CAWSVLWNTGELFF	TGTGCCTGGAGTGTACTGTGGAACACCGGGGAGCTGTTTTTT
-	TRBV11-2	TRBJ2-2	few	CASSLSSPGELFF	TGTGCCAGCAGTTTATCGAGTCCCGGGGAGCTGTTTTTT
-	TRBV27	TRBJ2-1	-	CASSLVGLNEQFF	TGTGCCAGCAGTTTAGTTGGCTTGAATGAGCAGTTCTTC
-	TRBV7-2	TRBJ2-5	few	CASSLGFSGETQYF	TGTGCCAGCAGCTTAGGTTTCAGCGGGGAGACCCAGTACTTC
-	TRBV7-9	TRBJ1-1	few	CASSALGQMNTEAFF	TGTGCCAGCAGCGCTTTGGGACAAATGAACACTGAAGCTTTCTTT
-	TRBV28	TRBJ2-2	many	CASSSADRRAGELFF	TGTGCCAGCAGTTCAGCGGACAGGAGGGCCGGGGAGCTGTTTTTT
-	TRBV5-1	TRBJ2-1	-	CASSTEGEGYNEQFF	TGCGCCAGCAGCACCGAGGGGGAGGGGTACAATGAGCAGTTCTTC
-	TRBV12-3/TRBV12-4	TRBJ2-2	many	CASSLTGYTGELFF	TGTGCCAGCAGTCTAACAGGCTACACCGGGGAGCTGTTTTTT
-	TRBV2	TRBJ1-6	many	CASRDNNRSPLHF	TGTGCCAGCAGAGATAACAACAGGAGTCCCCTCCACTTT
-	TRBV25-1	TRBJ2-7	-	CASSERHSLEQYF	TGTGCCAGCAGTGAACGTCATTCACTCGAGCAGTACTTC
TRBD2	TRBV4-3	TRBJ2-7	-	CASSHNLAGGSSYEQYF	TGCGCCAGCAGCCATAATCTAGCGGGAGGTAGCTCCTACGAGCAGTACTTC
TRBD2	TRBV20-1	TRBJ2-7	few	CSARGYGLAGYEQYF	TGCAGTGCTAGAGGATACGGACTAGCGGGATACGAGCAGTACTTC
TRBD1	TRBV28	TRBJ2-1	few	CASSLGQGGYYNEQFF	TGTGCCAGCAGTTTAGGCCAAGGGGGCTACTACAATGAGCAGTTCTTC
-	TRBV12-3/TRBV12-4	TRBJ2-4	-	CASSQGDPGNIQYF	TGTGCCAGCAGCCAAGGGGACCCTGGAAACATTCAGTACTTC
-	TRBV6-2/TRBV6-3	TRBJ2-7	-	CASSESPRDSYF	TGTGCCAGCAGTGAATCCCCCCGGGACTCATACTTC
-	TRBV4-2	TRBJ2-5	-	CASSQTPEGLQGTQYF	TGTGCCAGCAGCCAAACCCCCGAGGGGCTGCAGGGGACCCAGTACTTC
-	TRBV11-2	TRBJ2-2	few	CASSETRAGELFF	TGTGCCAGCAGCGAGACTAGAGCCGGGGAGCTGTTTTTT
-	TRBV20-1	TRBJ2-5	-	CSARDGEYSVQETQYF	TGCAGTGCTAGAGATGGGGAATACAGTGTACAAGAGACCCAGTACTTC
-	TRBV5-1	TRBJ2-1	-	CASSLAVGLGSNEQFF	TGCGCCAGCAGCTTGGCCGTAGGGTTAGGATCAAATGAGCAGTTCTTC
-	TRBV6-1	TRBJ1-1	-	CASRAQGLNTEAFF	TGTGCCAGCAGAGCCCAGGGGCTGAACACTGAAGCTTTCTTT
TRBD1	TRBV11-2	TRBJ2-7	-	CASSWTGTSSYEQYF	TGTGCCAGCAGCTGGACAGGGACCAGCTCCTACGAGCAGTACTTC
-	TRBV11-2	TRBJ2-6	-	CASSGVPDRAQFSGANVLTF	TGTGCCAGCAGCGGAGTTCCGGACAGAGCCCAATTCTCTGGGGCCAACGTCCTGACTTTC
-	TRBV4-3	TRBJ2-1	-	CASSQDEIRTGLGNEQFF	TGCGCCAGCAGCCAAGATGAAATTCGGACAGGACTAGGGAATGAGCAGTTCTTC
-	TRBV7-2	TRBJ1-5	few	CASSPRSEGGGNQPQHF	TGTGCCAGCAGCCCCCGGTCTGAGGGAGGCGGCAATCAGCCCCAGCATTTT
-	TRBV30	TRBJ2-1	-	CAWSDPGPMTSNEQFF	TGTGCCTGGAGTGACCCGGGACCTATGACGAGCAATGAGCAGTTCTTC
-	TRBV18	TRBJ2-3	-	CASSPQSLADTQYF	TGTGCCAGCTCACCACAGTCTTTGGCAGATACGCAGTATTTT
-	TRBV7-3	TRBJ1-1	many	CASSLTGGAQSEAFF	TGTGCCAGCAGCTTAACAGGGGGGGCGCAGAGTGAAGCTTTCTTT